This entry lists 25 T cell receptor beta chains sequenced from one sample in a study of identical twins. TCRdb analysed the 5' RACE reads with MiXCR anew, one entry per CDR3 protein. The table has 700,000 to 950,000 distinct CDR3 sequences, roughly 12% seen once. A further study also used this sample, focusing on yellow fever vaccine responses in identical twins.

Sequences were obtained from PBMCs. The receptor set was obtained from a young woman in good health.

This clonotype was seen ten or more times. The chain has TRBV20-1 and TRBJ2-2; 12 bases map to TRBD2. CDR1 and CDR2 (germline): DFQATT, SNEGSKA (reference sequence). The ends lost 3 bases at V and 6 bases at J; junction bases unmatched: 8. This CDR3 is 16 amino acids long. This chain's CDR3 is CSARTLAGGGAGELFF. CDR3 coding DNA: TGCAGTGCTAGGACCCTAGCGGGGGGGGGCGCCGGGGAGCTGTTTTTT.

This clonotype has a handful of counts. The genes are TRBV7-9 and TRBJ2-3; TRBD2 matches 10 bases. The germline V gene encodes CDR1 SEHNR and CDR2 FQNEAQ (reference sequence). The CDR3 has 16 amino acids. With V trimmed by 5 bases and J by 2 bases, 7 bases remained unmatched. This chain's CDR3 is CASSKRTSGDTDTQYF. The CDR3 DNA reads TGTGCCAGCAGCAAAAGGACTAGCGGAGACACAGATACGCAGTATTTT. Combining the CDR3 with reference TRBV7-9 and TRBJ2-3 gives the whole variable domain DTGVSQNPRHKITKRGQNVTFRCDPISEHNRLYWYRQTLGQGPEFLTYFQNEAQLEKSRLLSDRFSAERPKGSFSTLEIQRTEQGDSAMYLCASSKRTSGDTDTQYFGPGTRLTVL.

The chain uses TRBV2 and TRBJ2-7; D unclear. The germline V gene has CDR1 SNHLY and CDR2 FYNNEI. Trimming took off 1 base at V and 4 bases at J, with 8 bases between the two ends. This CDR3 region has 13 residues. CDR3 nucleotides: TGTGCCAGCAGTGAAGGTAGGGTGTACGAGCAGTACGTC. This gives the protein CASSEGRVYEQYV.

The J gene is TRBJ2-1, the V gene TRBV7-9, with D perhaps TRBD1 (6 bases). Germline-derived CDR1 and CDR2 are SEHNR and FQNEAQ (reference sequence). The CDR3 is 16 amino acids. V gave up 0 bases and J gave up 0 bases, with 9 bases separating them. The CDR3 coding sequence is TGTGCCAGCAGCTTAGCGGGGGCCCGCTCCTACAATGAGCAGTTCTTC. Translation gives CASSLAGARSYNEQFF.

This clonotype was counted between two and nine times. This chain joins TRBV28 and TRBJ2-3; D tentatively fits TRBD1 or TRBD2 (5 bases each). The CDR3 runs to 16 residues. V was pared by 3 bases and J by 0 bases, with 13 bases between. Germline CDR1 and CDR2: MDHEN and SYDVKM. The CDR3 spells CASSFGAVTSTDTQYF. The CDR3 nucleotides are TGTGCCAGCAGTTTCGGGGCGGTGACTAGCACAGATACGCAGTATTTT.

V is TRBV6-1 and J is TRBJ2-3, with D possibly matching TRBD1 (5 bases). V lost 7 bases to trimming and J lost 2 bases, with 10 bases between them. CDR3 length equals 13 residues. From germline, CDR1 is MNHNS and CDR2 SASEGT. CDR3 loop: CASIREPTDTQYF. CDR3 nucleotides: TGTGCCAGCATCAGGGAACCCACAGATACGCAGTATTTT.

The CDR3 nucleotides are TGTGCCAGCAGTGAACGCGTCGATGAGCAGTTCTTC. Its translation is CASSERVDEQFF. The chain uses TRBV2 and TRBJ2-1; D gene uncertain. The length of the CDR3 is 12 residues. V lost 2 bases and J 8 bases, leaving 7 bases between the germline ends. Germline CDR1 reads SNHLY; CDR2 reads FYNNEI.

This clonotype was observed a few times. The chain uses TRBV11-1 and TRBJ2-3; 11 nucleotides agree with TRBD2. The CDR3 covers 18 residues. The V gene's germline CDR1 is SGHAT and CDR2 FQDESV (reference sequence). Losses at the gene ends were 3 bases for V and 3 bases for J; bases not matched to a gene: 11. The CDR3 protein is CASSLRPGASGGTDTQYF. In DNA, the CDR3 is TGTGCCAGCAGCTTGCGACCCGGGGCTAGCGGGGGGACAGATACGCAGTATTTT. Complete variable domain (other parts from reference TRBV11-1 and TRBJ2-3): EAEVAQSPRYKITEKSQAVAFWCDPISGHATLYWYRQILGQGPELLVQFQDESVVDDSQLPKDRFSAERLKGVDSTLKIQPAELGDSAMYLCASSLRPGASGGTDTQYFGPGTRLTVL.

The gene calls are TRBV20-1 and TRBJ1-5, with D unclear. The V end lost 3 bases, the J end lost 0 bases, and 6 bases lay between the germline ends. CDR1 DFQATT and CDR2 SNEGSKA come from the germline V gene (reference sequence). The CDR3 is made up of 13 amino acids. The CDR3 spells CSASRYSNQPQHF. CDR3 sequence (DNA): TGCAGTGCTAGCCGTTATAGCAATCAGCCCCAGCATTTT.

This clonotype showed up just a few times. The chain combines TRBV11-2 with TRBJ1-1, with D possibly matching TRBD1 (5 bases). The germline gives CDR1 SGHAT, CDR2 FQNNGV. This CDR3 is built from 16 residues. V was cut by 1 base and J by 8 bases, with 20 bases left in between. The CDR3 region has the DNA TGTGCCAGCAGCTTAGGTCGGTCCAGGGTATCCACAGAAGCTTTCTTT. Its translation is CASSLGRSRVSTEAFF.

This clonotype has more than one count but fewer than ten. The rearrangement joins TRBV12-3 or TRBV12-4 to TRBJ2-3, with 13 bases aligning to TRBD2. J was trimmed by 8 bases and V by 7 bases; bases with no gene match: 15. The CDR3 loop spans 17 amino acids. The CDR3 DNA is TGTGCCAGCAATACAGCCCCCGGACTAGCGGGAGAGGGTACGCAGTATTTT. Translated: CASNTAPGLAGEGTQYF.

This clonotype was recorded at least ten times. The chain links TRBV7-7 to TRBJ2-2; TRBD2 aligns across 9 bases. Trimming removed 5 bases from V and 6 bases from J; junction bases left unmatched: 4. Per germline, CDR1 SSHAT and CDR2 FNYEAQ (reference sequence). The CDR3 is 14 amino acids. CDR3 protein: CASSARTSAGELFF. CDR3 coding DNA: TGTGCCAGCAGCGCCCGGACTAGCGCCGGGGAGCTGTTTTTT.

This clonotype has more than one count but fewer than ten. The V gene is TRBV5-1, the J gene TRBJ2-7, with 10 bases lining up with TRBD2. The CDR3 runs 15 residues. Germline V gene lookup returns CDR1 SGHRS and CDR2 YFSETQ. V was clipped by 2 bases and J by 2 bases; unmatched bases: 4. CDR3 region: CASSFLAGGTYEQYF. The CDR3 bases are TGCGCCAGCAGCTTTTTAGCGGGAGGTACCTACGAGCAGTACTTC.

This clonotype was seen repeatedly, ten times or more. The genes are TRBV4-1 and TRBJ1-5; D possibly corresponds to TRBD1 (5 bases). This CDR3 region has 17 residues. The ends were cut back, 2 bases at V and 3 bases at J, with 17 bases in the middle. CDR1 is MGHRA, CDR2 YSYEKL, per germline. The CDR3 bases are TGCGCCAGCAGCCAACTCCTAGGCAGGGCGGCCAATCAGCCCCAGCATTTT. Protein sequence: CASSQLLGRAANQPQHF.

The sample holds a few counts of this clonotype. This chain connects TRBV20-1 to TRBJ2-7, with 7 bases identical to TRBD2. V lost 2 bases and J lost 1; bases outside the gene matches: 8. The CDR3 sequence is 15 residues long. Germline assignment: CDR1 DFQATT and CDR2 SNEGSKA (reference sequence). CDR3 amino acids: CSARFWASGSYEQYF. CDR3 nucleotide sequence: TGCAGTGCTAGATTTTGGGCTAGCGGATCCTACGAGCAGTACTTC.

In this sample, this clonotype turned up a few times. An end of the junction differs from the germline gene, which may be a read error. V and J are TRBV7-6 and TRBJ2-1, with TRBD2 identical over 14 bases. The CDR3 spans 16 residues. The germline gives CDR1 SGHVS, CDR2 FNYEAQ. The CDR3 here is CASSLATSGRDNEQFF. The DNA for the CDR3 is TGTGCCAGCAGCCTAGCGACTAGCGGGAGGGACAATGAGCAGTTCTTC. Drawing the rest from reference TRBV7-6 and TRBJ2-1, the complete variable domain is GAGVSQSPRYKVTKRGQDVALRCDPISGHVSLYWYRQALGQGPEFLTYFNYEAQQDKSGLPNDRFSAERPEGSISTLTIQRTEQRDSAMYRCASSLATSGRDNEQFFGPGTRLTVL.

The rearrangement joins TRBV5-1 to TRBJ1-3; no definite D call. This CDR3 comprises 13 residues. V was shortened by 4 bases and J by 4 bases, with 9 bases between the two germline ends. Germline V gives CDR1 SGHRS, CDR2 YFSETQ. The CDR3 DNA reads as TGCGCCAGCAGCACCCAATCCGGAAACACCATATATTTT. Its protein product is CASSTQSGNTIYF.

This clonotype was detected only a few times. The CDR3 is CASSQRQGAGAGELFF. The CDR3 nucleotides read TGCGCCAGCAGCCAAAGACAGGGGGCTGGTGCCGGGGAGCTGTTTTTT. This chain uses TRBV4-1 with TRBJ2-2, with 10 nucleotides matching TRBD1. J lost 6 bases, V lost 2 bases, and 6 bases had no gene match. From germline, CDR1 is MGHRA and CDR2 YSYEKL. This CDR3 spans 16 amino acids.

This clonotype was counted only a few times. This chain links TRBV11-1 with TRBJ2-1; 7 positions agree with TRBD2. This CDR3 region has 14 residues. Germline assignment: CDR1 SGHAT and CDR2 FQDESV (reference sequence). Trimming at V came to 3 bases and at J to 9 bases, leaving 8 bases not matched to a gene. CDR3 bases: TGTGCCAGCAGCTTCCGTCGGGAGGTGGGTGAGCAGTTCTTC. It is translated as CASSFRREVGEQFF.

This chain connects TRBV2 to TRBJ2-1, with 9 bases lining up with TRBD1. V lost 6 bases, J lost 3 bases, and 9 bases stayed unmatched. This CDR3 spans 16 amino acids. Germline V gives CDR1 SNHLY, CDR2 FYNNEI. The CDR3 sequence: CASSQTGGGLYNEQFF. The CDR3 DNA reads TGTGCCAGCAGCCAGACAGGGGGAGGACTCTACAATGAGCAGTTCTTC.

The chain carries TRBV6-1 and TRBJ2-1, with 9 nucleotides matching TRBD2. Per germline, CDR1 MNHNS and CDR2 SASEGT. V gave up 5 bases and J gave up 7 bases; unmatched junction bases: 9. CDR3 length: 15 residues. For the CDR3, the DNA is TGTGCCAGCAGTCCAGCGGGAGGCGGCCGGAATGAGCAGTTCTTC. As protein: CASSPAGGGRNEQFF.

The chain links TRBV11-2 to TRBJ2-7, with 11 positions matching TRBD1. The germline CDR1 and CDR2 sequences are SGHAT and FQNNGV. The CDR3 sequence is 15 residues long. Trimming at V came to 5 bases and at J to 6 bases, leaving 9 bases not matched to a gene. The CDR3 here is CASSQGQGASSEQYV. CDR3 sequence (DNA): TGTGCCAGCAGCCAAGGACAGGGGGCATCTAGCGAGCAGTACGTC.

This clonotype was seen only a few times. The chain carries TRBV12-3 or TRBV12-4 and TRBJ2-3; no reliable D call. This CDR3 has 13 residues. Trimming cost V 6 bases and J 3 bases, with 10 bases left between them. The DNA of the CDR3 is TGTGCCAGCAGCAACCGAAGAACAGATACGCAGTATTTT. Residues: CASSNRRTDTQYF.

This clonotype was found a few times. The rearrangement links TRBV5-1 to TRBJ2-3; TRBD1 aligns across 8 bases. The germline gives CDR1 SGHRS, CDR2 YFSETQ. The CDR3 sequence is 15 residues long. With V trimmed by 5 bases and J by 0 bases, 5 bases remained unmatched. CDR3 in amino acids: CASRFRGQSTDTQYF. CDR3 coding DNA: TGCGCCAGCAGGTTCAGGGGGCAAAGCACAGATACGCAGTATTTT.

This clonotype was picked up many times. The J gene is TRBJ2-1, the V gene TRBV12-3 or TRBV12-4; TRBD2 might be the D (5 bases). Trimming cost V 6 bases and J 0 bases, with 9 bases left between them. The length of the CDR3 is 14 residues. CDR3 bases: TGTGCCAGCAGGGCGGGTTACTCCTACAATGAGCAGTTCTTC. It is translated as CASRAGYSYNEQFF.